The present entry profiles one TCR beta chain with its context. These data come from a study of spatial heterogeneity in lung cancer. The overall study: A unique TCR and UMI combination showed up more than ten times in raw reads, on average.

Trimming left V 3 bases short and J 4 bases short, with 15 bases between. Per germline, CDR1 MGHDK and CDR2 SYGVNS. The CDR3 runs to 16 residues. Every TCR cDNA molecule bore its own unique molecular identifier. TCRdb re-called the 5' RACE reads with MiXCR, one entry per CDR3 protein. The sample includes roughly 13,000 distinct CDR3 sequences, less than 4.5% seen only once; the top ten take roughly 45%. Time point noted: sample taken at primary tumor resection. Unsorted whole RNA of tumor, nontumor lung or frozen PBMC was sequenced. The chain has TRBV25-1 and TRBJ2-2, with D perhaps TRBD1 or TRBD2 (5 bases each). Material: PBMCs, obtained at surgery. This TCR derives from a male donor with early-stage non-small cell lung cancer. CDR3 in amino acids: CASSDLEGTGTGELFF. The CDR3 DNA follows: TGTGCCAGCAGTGATCTAGAGGGGACGGGCACCGGGGAGCTGTTTTTT.